The 32 T cell receptor beta chains listed next were all sequenced from one sample in a study of cytomegalovirus exposure and HLA in healthy donors. Vbeta (60) and Jbeta (13) primers were used in the PCR. TCRdb keeps only in-frame clones here, not all; method: immunoSEQ multiplex PCR. The repertoire holds some 130,000 clones, with around 79% as singletons. Sequenced input: PBMCs. Receptors were obtained from a man aged 35 to 55 in good health and CMV-seropositive.

This clone was counted between two and nine times. The chain combines TRBV19 with TRBJ2-2, with 7 bases aligning to TRBD1. V dropped 5 bases and J dropped 4; count of bases not matched to a gene: 7. This CDR3 region has 15 residues. Germline CDR1 and CDR2: LNHDA and SQIVND (reference sequence). The CDR3 region has the DNA TGTGCCAGTAGTGTCTCCGGGACAGTCACCGGGGAGCTGTTTTTT. Amino acid sequence: CASSVSGTVTGELFF.

This chain connects TRBV27 to TRBJ2-1; 9 bases are shared with TRBD1. From germline, CDR1 is MNHEY and CDR2 SMNVEV (reference sequence). This CDR3 contains 16 residues. V gave up 7 bases and J gave up 9 bases; unmatched junction bases: 16. CDR3 in amino acids: CASTPIYRDRVGEQFF. DNA for the CDR3: TGTGCCAGCACCCCTATCTACCGGGACAGGGTTGGTGAGCAGTTCTTC.

This clone was observed a few times. The chain combines TRBV5-1 with TRBJ1-2, with 7 bases aligning to TRBD1. The CDR3 spans 16 residues. Trimming cost V 2 bases and J 7 bases; bases outside gene matches: 14. Germline V gene lookup returns CDR1 SGHRS and CDR2 YFSETQ. The CDR3 sequence: CASSFFQTRQGGGYTF. The DNA for the CDR3 is TGCGCCAGCAGCTTTTTTCAGACACGACAGGGTGGTGGCTACACCTTC. Looking up the rest from reference TRBV5-1 and TRBJ1-2 gives the full variable domain: KAGVTQTPRYLIKTRGQQVTLSCSPISGHRSVSWYQQTPGQGLQFLFEYFSETQRNKGNFPGRFSGRQFSNSRSEMNVSTLELGDSALYLCASSFFQTRQGGGYTFGSGTRLTVV.

This clone is a singleton in its sample. The V call is TRBV19, the J call TRBJ1-2, with unresolved D. V was clipped by 2 bases and J by 0 bases, with 7 bases between them. Per the germline V gene, CDR1 is LNHDA and CDR2 is SQIVND (reference sequence). The CDR3 spans 14 residues. The CDR3 DNA is TGTGCCAGTAGTATATCCAGCGCTAACTATGGCTACACCTTC. This codes for CASSISSANYGYTF.

This clone was found a few times. The J gene is TRBJ2-1, the V gene TRBV6-1, with D tentatively TRBD2 (6 bases). The CDR3 runs to 16 residues. Trimming stripped 2 bases from V and 12 bases from J, with 23 bases between. Germline V gene data show CDR1 as MNHNS and CDR2 as SASEGT. CDR3 coding DNA: TGTGCCAGCAGTGAACTACCGGGACTGACCCCATCGGCGCAGTTCTTC. It yields the protein CASSELPGLTPSAQFF.

This chain joins TRBV7-3 and TRBJ1-1, with TRBD1 matching 7 bases. After removal of 4 bases from V and 2 bases from J, the junction contained 4 bases not matched to a gene. The CDR3 sequence is 14 residues long. Germline loops: CDR1 SGHTA, CDR2 FQGTGA. CDR3 sequence reads: CASSSTGANTEAFF. Here the CDR3 DNA reads TGTGCCAGCAGCTCTACAGGGGCTAACACTGAAGCTTTCTTT.

The V call is TRBV4-1, the J call TRBJ1-1; 7 nucleotides agree with TRBD1. This CDR3 is built from 16 residues. Germline V lookup: CDR1 MGHRA, CDR2 YSYEKL. V was pared by 4 bases and J by 4 bases, with 12 bases of the junction left unmatched. For the CDR3, the DNA is TGCGCCAGCAGCCCTCAGACAGGGAGGTCGAGCACTGAAGCTTTCTTT. It yields the protein CASSPQTGRSSTEAFF.

The J gene is TRBJ2-5, the V gene TRBV5-4; the match to TRBD1 covers 10 bases. Germline V CDR1 and CDR2: SGHNT, YYREEE (reference sequence). CDR3 length: 15 amino acids. Unmatched junction bases numbered 7, after V lost 4 bases and J lost 4 bases. The CDR3 region is CASSESTGGAETQYF. Written as DNA, the CDR3 is TGTGCCAGCAGCGAATCGACAGGGGGCGCAGAGACCCAGTACTTC.

This chain connects TRBV28 to TRBJ1-5; the D is unclear. CDR1 is MDHEN, CDR2 SYDVKM, per germline. The V and J ends lost 6 bases and 4 bases respectively, with 10 bases between them. The CDR3 runs 13 residues. This CDR3 is CASRQAGNQPQHF. In DNA form, the CDR3 reads TGTGCCAGCAGGCAAGCGGGGAATCAGCCCCAGCATTTT.

The rearrangement links TRBV4-2 to TRBJ1-4; D not certain. The germline V and J ends were trimmed by 1 base and 0 bases, with 9 bases remaining between them. CDR3 size: 16 residues. The germline V gene encodes CDR1 LGHNA and CDR2 YNFKEQ. As DNA, the CDR3 is TGTGCCAGCAGCCAAGTAGAGGCCGCAACTAATGAAAAACTGTTTTTT. Its translation is CASSQVEAATNEKLFF.

The gene calls are TRBV25-1 and TRBJ2-3, with D tentatively TRBD1 (6 bases). V was cut by 6 bases and J by 4 bases, with 17 bases left in between. This CDR3 region has 15 residues. From germline, CDR1 is MGHDK and CDR2 SYGVNS. The CDR3 spells CASREDIGGSDTQYF. Written as DNA, the CDR3 is TGTGCCAGCAGGGAGGATATTGGGGGCTCAGATACGCAGTATTTT.

This rearrangement joins TRBV9 to TRBJ2-2; D gene uncertain. The germline V and J ends were trimmed by 4 bases and 1 base, with 8 bases remaining between them. CDR3 size: 14 residues. Germline CDR1 SGDLS, CDR2 YYNGEE. The CDR3 nucleotides are TGTGCCAGCAGCCCTAGAGTGAACACCGGGGAGCTGTTTTTT. It codes for CASSPRVNTGELFF. The whole variable domain, remainder taken from reference TRBV9 and TRBJ2-2, is DSGVTQTPKHLITATGQRVTLRCSPRSGDLSVYWYQQSLDQGLQFLIQYYNGEERAKGNILERFSAQQFPDLHSELNLSSLELGDSALYFCASSPRVNTGELFFGEGSRLTVL.

V is TRBV10-2 and J is TRBJ2-7; D remains unclear. This CDR3 has 13 amino acids. V was shortened by 5 bases and J by 4 bases, with 12 bases between the two germline ends. Germline V gene data show CDR1 as WSHSY and CDR2 as SAAADI. The CDR3 DNA sequence: TGCGCCAGCAGTTCCACTACACCATACGAGCAGTACTTC. Residues: CASSSTTPYEQYF.

This sequence joins TRBV5-1 and TRBJ1-1; 7 bases fit TRBD1. Germline V gene lookup returns CDR1 SGHRS and CDR2 YFSETQ. The junction had 6 bases not matched to a gene; V was cut back by 3 bases and J by 4 bases. The CDR3 runs to 14 residues. Written as DNA, the CDR3 is TGCGCCAGCAGCTGGAGGGGGCGCGGCACTGAAGCTTTCTTT. As protein: CASSWRGRGTEAFF.

V is TRBV29-1 and J is TRBJ2-1; TRBD2 matches 11 bases. The CDR3 extends over 14 amino acids. CDR1 is SQVTM, CDR2 ANQGSEA, per germline. After removal of 6 bases from V and 8 bases from J, the junction contained 9 bases not matched to a gene. The CDR3 reads CSVPTSGSLDEQFF. The CDR3 coding sequence is TGCAGCGTCCCCACTAGCGGGAGTCTCGATGAGCAGTTCTTC.

This clone has only a few counts. This chain uses TRBV14 with TRBJ2-5; D gene uncertain. This CDR3 spans 12 amino acids. CDR1 SGHDN and CDR2 FVKESK come from the germline V gene. V lost 2 bases and J lost 7, with 8 bases in between. Here the CDR3 DNA reads TGTGCCAGCAGCCAATCCAGTTGGACCCAGTACTTC. Translation: CASSQSSWTQYF. Complete variable domain (other parts from reference TRBV14 and TRBJ2-5): EAGVTQFPSHSVIEKGQTVTLRCDPISGHDNLYWYRRVMGKEIKFLLHFVKESKQDESGMPNNRFLAERTGGTYSTLKVQPAELEDSGVYFCASSQSSWTQYFGPGTRLLVL.

The rearrangement links TRBV2 to TRBJ1-5, with a weak D call TRBD1 (5 bases). The CDR3 runs 15 residues. Germline CDR1 reads SNHLY; CDR2 reads FYNNEI. Trimming removed 5 bases at V and 4 bases at J, with 15 bases between. CDR3 bases: TGTGCCAGCAGTTCGCAGGGAACCCTGAATCAGCCCCAGCATTTT. This codes for CASSSQGTLNQPQHF.

This sequence joins TRBV29-1 and TRBJ2-2; 7 nucleotides line up with TRBD1. Germline CDR1 and CDR2: SQVTM and ANQGSEA. This CDR3 region has 13 residues. V shed 7 bases and J 0 bases; nucleotides not matched to a gene: 2. The CDR3 reads CSADRANTGELFF. DNA of the CDR3: TGCAGCGCTGACAGGGCGAACACCGGGGAGCTGTTTTTT.

The chain is built from TRBV2 and TRBJ2-2, with a tentative D call TRBD2 (6 bases). Germline V gene lookup returns CDR1 SNHLY and CDR2 FYNNEI. The CDR3 contains 14 residues. Trimming stripped 7 bases from V and 1 base from J, with 10 bases between. CDR3 amino acids: CASIWDLNTGELFF. DNA for the CDR3: TGTGCCAGCATCTGGGACTTGAACACCGGGGAGCTGTTTTTT.

This clone appeared a single time. The V and J genes are TRBV6-5 and TRBJ2-1, with D possibly matching TRBD2 (5 bases). The CDR3 runs to 13 residues. Per the germline V gene, CDR1 is MNHEY and CDR2 is SVGAGI. Trimming took 8 bases from V and 0 from J, leaving 8 bases between them. The CDR3 nucleotides read TGTGCCAGCGGGGAGAGCTCCTACAATGAGCAGTTCTTC. It translates to CASGESSYNEQFF.

V is TRBV19 and J is TRBJ2-5, with 8 bases fitting TRBD2. The last part of the DNA fits TRBJ2-7 better; the J call may be wrong. This CDR3 comprises 14 residues. Germline CDR1 LNHDA, CDR2 SQIVND (reference sequence). The CDR3 nucleotides read TGTGCCAGTAGCCTAACTAGCGGAGTCTACGAGCAGTACTTC. It encodes CASSLTSGVYEQYF.

CDR3 sequence: CASSVATRQGGTEAFF. In DNA form, the CDR3 reads TGTGCCAGCAGCGTAGCTACAAGACAGGGTGGTACTGAAGCTTTCTTT. The chain joins TRBV9 to TRBJ1-1; the match to TRBD1 covers 7 bases. The CDR3 loop spans 16 amino acids. V was pared by 0 bases and J by 5 bases, with 10 bases of the junction left unmatched. The germline gives CDR1 SGDLS, CDR2 YYNGEE.

The rearrangement links TRBV7-8 to TRBJ1-3; a possible D gene is TRBD1 (5 bases). V was shortened by 7 bases and J by 2 bases, with 9 bases between the two germline ends. CDR1 and CDR2 (germline): SGHVS, FQNEAQ. This CDR3 contains 13 residues. CDR3 in DNA: TGTGCCAGCAAGGGAGGGGCTGGAAACACCATATATTTT. Translating it yields CASKGGAGNTIYF. Based on the CDR3 plus reference TRBV7-8 and TRBJ1-3, the full variable domain is GAGVSQSPRYKVAKRGQDVALRCDPISGHVSLFWYQQALGQGPEFLTYFQNEAQLDKSGLPSDRFFAERPEGSVSTLKIQRTQQEDSAVYLCASKGGAGNTIYFGEGSWLTVV.

A few counts support this clone. The chain couples TRBV6-6 to TRBJ2-7; the match to TRBD2 covers 7 bases. CDR3 size: 15 residues. Germline CDR1 is MNHNY and CDR2 is SVGAGI (reference sequence). The V and J ends lost 2 bases and 7 bases, in that order; junction bases with no gene match: 11. The CDR3 protein is CASSYPGGGSREQYF. As DNA, the CDR3 is TGTGCCAGCAGTTACCCCGGCGGCGGGAGTAGGGAGCAGTACTTC.

The V and J genes are TRBV7-3 and TRBJ2-2, with D perhaps TRBD1 (5 bases). V dropped 3 bases and J dropped 0 bases, with 11 bases sitting between them. Germline CDR1 is SGHTA and CDR2 is FQGTGA. The CDR3 is 16 residues long. The CDR3 sequence is CASSLQGSSNTGELFF. In nucleotides, the CDR3 is TGTGCCAGCAGCTTGCAGGGATCGTCGAACACCGGGGAGCTGTTTTTT.

The rearrangement joins TRBV27 to TRBJ1-5; 9 bases line up with TRBD1. Germline CDR1 MNHEY, CDR2 SMNVEV (reference sequence). The junction had 15 bases not matched to a gene; V was cut back by 3 bases and J by 6 bases. The CDR3 consists of 18 residues. CDR3 sequence (DNA): TGTGCCAGCAGTTTGACAGGGGGTACTTGGGGTCGGAGTCAGCCCCAGCATTTT. Protein product: CASSLTGGTWGRSQPQHF.

This clone appeared a single time. The chain recombines TRBV29-1 with TRBJ2-2; D is perhaps TRBD2 (6 bases). Trimming removed 3 bases from V and 1 base from J, with 21 bases in between. This CDR3 spans 18 amino acids. Germline CDR1 SQVTM, CDR2 ANQGSEA. CDR3 nucleotide sequence: TGCAGCGTTGAGGGGTTTTGGAAGGGAGGAAGGAACACCGGGGAGCTGTTTTTT. It translates to CSVEGFWKGGRNTGELFF.

This clone was seen only a few times. The rearrangement links TRBV19 to TRBJ2-3; 9 bases fit TRBD2. CDR1 is LNHDA and CDR2 is SQIVND in the germline V gene (reference sequence). There are 15 residues in the CDR3. The ends lost 5 bases at V and 5 bases at J; junction bases unmatched: 8. CDR3 in amino acids: CASSPWTSEGDTQYF. The DNA of the CDR3 is TGTGCCAGTAGTCCATGGACTAGCGAGGGAGATACGCAGTATTTT.

CDR3 sequence (DNA): TGTGCCAGCGAGAGGGAAGAGACCCAGTACTTC. Residues: CASEREETQYF. The chain has TRBV7-9 and TRBJ2-5, with D perhaps matching TRBD2 (5 bases). The CDR3 is 11 residues long. Trimming pared 8 bases from V and 3 bases from J, leaving 7 bases between. Looked up from germline, CDR1 is SEHNR and CDR2 is FQNEAQ (reference sequence).

The chain recombines TRBV6-5 with TRBJ1-2; a possible D gene is TRBD1 (5 bases). Germline assignment: CDR1 MNHEY and CDR2 SVGAGI. This CDR3 is 14 amino acids long. Trimming took 8 bases from V and 4 from J, leaving 17 bases between them. The CDR3 nucleotides are TGTGCCAGCTCCGACTCAGCGGGGACCTATGGCTACACCTTC. Amino acid sequence: CASSDSAGTYGYTF.

This sequence joins TRBV4-1 and TRBJ2-7; D may be TRBD2 (6 bases). From germline, CDR1 is MGHRA and CDR2 YSYEKL. V was clipped by 1 base and J by 1 base, with 11 bases between them. The CDR3 loop spans 15 amino acids. For the CDR3, the DNA is TGCGCCAGCAGCCAAGGGCTGACTAGTTCCTACGAGCAGTACTTC. Translation gives CASSQGLTSSYEQYF.

J is TRBJ1-5 and V is TRBV30, with 9 bases fitting TRBD1. The ends lost 0 bases at V and 9 bases at J; junction bases unmatched: 9. The germline CDR1 and CDR2 sequences are GTSNPN and SVGIG (reference sequence). The CDR3 is 15 amino acids. CDR3 nucleotides: TGTGCCTGGAGTGTGCCGGGACAGGGCGGAGGGCCCCAGCATTTT. Encoded protein: CAWSVPGQGGGPQHF.